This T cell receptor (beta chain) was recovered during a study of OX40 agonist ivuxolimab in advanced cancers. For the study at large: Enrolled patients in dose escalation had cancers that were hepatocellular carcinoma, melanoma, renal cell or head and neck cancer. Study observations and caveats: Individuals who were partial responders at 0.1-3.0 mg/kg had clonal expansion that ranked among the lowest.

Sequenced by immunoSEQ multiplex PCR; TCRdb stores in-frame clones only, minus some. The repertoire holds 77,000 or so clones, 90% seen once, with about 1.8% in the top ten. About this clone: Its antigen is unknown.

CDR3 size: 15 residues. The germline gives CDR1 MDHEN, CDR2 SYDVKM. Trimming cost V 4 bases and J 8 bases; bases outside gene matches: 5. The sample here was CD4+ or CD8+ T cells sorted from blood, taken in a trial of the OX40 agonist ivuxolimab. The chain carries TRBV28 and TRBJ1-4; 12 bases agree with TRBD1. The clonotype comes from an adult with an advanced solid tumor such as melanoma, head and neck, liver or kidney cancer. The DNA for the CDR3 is TGTGCCAGCAGTTCGACCGGGACAGGGGGCGAAAAACTGTTTTTT. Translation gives CASSSTGTGGEKLFF.